The clone carrying this TCR beta chain was seen repeatedly, ten times or more. One entry per CDR3 protein results from TCRdb running MiXCR on the 5' RACE reads. The data hold 65,000 to 70,000 distinct CDR3 sequences, with 5% to 6.5% observed a single time. The data were obtained in a study of T cells after yellow fever vaccination. Looked up from germline, CDR1 is SGHRS and CDR2 is YFSETQ. Trimming pared 4 bases from V and 7 bases from J, leaving 15 bases between. The CDR3 totals 14 residues. Specimen: CD4+ T cells sorted from PBMCs, collected approximately 16 days after the first yellow fever vaccination. V usage is TRBV5-1 and J usage is TRBJ1-5, with D possibly TRBD1 on 6 matching bases. The sequence came from a young man who received the YFV17D yellow fever vaccine. The CDR3 loop is CASSASGGGQPQHF. The CDR3 DNA reads TGCGCCAGCAGCGCATCGGGGGGCGGGCAGCCCCAGCATTTT.